This TCR beta chain derives from a study of blood T cell repertoires in COVID-19. Original data processing: Reference gene primer amplification gave nucleated cell count estimates. Profiled with immunoSEQ multiplex PCR; TCRdb holds only in-frame clones, not every one. V and J calls and clone size are as listed in that table; D and trimming were resolved from the DNA. The sample has about 15,000 clones; around 89% are singletons. CDR1 and CDR2 (germline): SNHLY, FYNNEI. The V gene lost 6 bases and the J gene lost 2 bases, with 14 bases spanning the gap. CDR3 length equals 15 residues. The clonotype was recovered from a human donor in a cohort sampled during active COVID-19. The source material was peripheral blood. The chain uses TRBV2 and TRBJ2-1; a possible D gene is TRBD1 (5 bases). CDR3 loop: CASRDNSSPYNEQFF. DNA for the CDR3: TGTGCCAGCAGGGACAATAGTTCACCCTACAATGAGCAGTTCTTC.